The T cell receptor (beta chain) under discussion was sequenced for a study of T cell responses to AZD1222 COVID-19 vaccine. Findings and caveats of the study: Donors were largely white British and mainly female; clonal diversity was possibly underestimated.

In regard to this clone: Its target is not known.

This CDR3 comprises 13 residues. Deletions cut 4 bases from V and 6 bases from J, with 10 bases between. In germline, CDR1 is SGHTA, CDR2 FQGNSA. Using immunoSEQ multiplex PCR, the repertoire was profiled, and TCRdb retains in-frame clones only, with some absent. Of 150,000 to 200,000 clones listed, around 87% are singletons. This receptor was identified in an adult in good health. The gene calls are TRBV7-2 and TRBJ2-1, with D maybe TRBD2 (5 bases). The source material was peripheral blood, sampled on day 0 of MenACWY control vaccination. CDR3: CASSSLDRNEQFF. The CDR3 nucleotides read TGTGCCAGCAGCTCACTAGACCGCAATGAGCAGTTCTTC. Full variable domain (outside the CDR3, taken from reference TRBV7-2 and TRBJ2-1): GAGVSQSPSNKVTEKGKDVELRCDPISGHTALYWYRQSLGQGLEFLIYFQGNSAPDKSGLPSDRFSAERTGGSVSTLTIQRTQQEDSAVYLCASSSLDRNEQFFGPGTRLTVL.